This T cell receptor (beta chain) was obtained from a study of CD8 T cells in Susac syndrome. V lost 0 bases and J lost 2; bases outside the gene matches: 4. This CDR3 region has 16 residues. Germline CDR1 is SGDLS and CDR2 is YYNGEE. With random hexamers, reverse transcription was performed on about 0.45 to 1 ug of RNA. Each CDR3 protein gets one entry after TCRdb re-called the immunoSEQ multiplex PCR reads with MiXCR. The table shows roughly 200,000 distinct CDR3 sequences, with roughly 94% occurring only once. This sequence joins TRBV9 and TRBJ2-3; TRBD2 matches 9 bases. The source of this sequence is a human donor with Susac syndrome. The source material was CD4+ T cells from PBMCs. CDR3 sequence: CASSVGGGVNTDTQYF. The CDR3 DNA reads as TGTGCCAGCAGCGTAGGCGGGGGGGTAAACACAGATACGCAGTATTTT.